Below are 22 T cell receptor beta chains sequenced from a single sample in a study of brain T cells in children with intractable seizures. Method: immunoSEQ multiplex PCR; TCRdb's copy keeps in-frame clones and lacks some. The sample yields around 100,000 clones, 94% seen once. The input for sequencing was peripheral blood, taken at surgery. These receptors were collected from a boy in the first two years of life with hemimegalencephaly and intractable seizures.

The chain combines TRBV28 with TRBJ2-7, with D maybe TRBD1 (6 bases). Germline V gene data show CDR1 as MDHEN and CDR2 as SYDVKM. V was clipped by 3 bases and J by 4 bases, with 16 bases between them. CDR3 length: 15 residues. CDR3 loop: CASSFSGGLSYEQYF. For the CDR3, the DNA is TGTGCCAGCAGTTTTTCTGGGGGCCTCTCATACGAGCAGTACTTC.

The rearrangement links TRBV19 to TRBJ2-1; 7 bases map to TRBD2. The CDR3 loop spans 15 amino acids. Trimming at V came to 3 bases and at J to 10 bases, leaving 12 bases not matched to a gene. Looked up from germline, CDR1 is LNHDA and CDR2 is SQIVND (reference sequence). The CDR3 bases are TGTGCCAGTAGTATCGGCGGGGGACCTTTGGGGGAGCAGTTCTTC. Translated, it gives CASSIGGGPLGEQFF.

To note about this clone: One junction end does not reproduce the germline sequence, and a read error may be involved. The chain has TRBV3-1 (or the pseudogene TRBV3-2) and TRBJ2-1, with 13 bases aligning to TRBD2. The CDR3 spans 15 residues. Germline values: CDR1 LGHDT, CDR2 YNNKEL (reference sequence). The CDR3 coding sequence is TGTGCCAGCAGCCACGGTGGGACTAGCGGGACCCCGCTACTCTTC. It codes for CASSHGGTSGTPLLF.

The rearrangement joins TRBV6-2 or TRBV6-3 to TRBJ2-4; D may be TRBD2 (5 bases). CDR1 MNHEY and CDR2 SVGEGT come from the germline V gene. This CDR3 contains 13 residues. Trimming took off 4 bases at V and 3 bases at J, with 7 bases between the two ends. For the CDR3, the DNA is TGTGCCAGCAGTTTCGAGGGCAAAAACATTCAGTACTTC. Translating it yields CASSFEGKNIQYF.

The rearrangement links TRBV11-3 to TRBJ2-5; 10 bases line up with TRBD2. After removal of 0 bases from V and 3 bases from J, the junction contained 4 bases not matched to a gene. CDR3 length: 16 residues. CDR1 is SGHNT and CDR2 is YENEEA in the germline V gene. Here the CDR3 DNA reads TGTGCCAGCAGCTTAGAGGGGACTAGCGTTAAAGAGACCCAGTACTTC. This codes for CASSLEGTSVKETQYF.

The chain employs TRBV21-1 and TRBJ1-2; TRBD1, the D gene given by the table, was not confirmed from the DNA. TRBV21-1 is classified as a pseudogene. The CDR3 consists of 14 residues. The CDR3 protein is CASSKGTGGYGYTF. The CDR3 DNA reads TGTGCCAGCAGCAAAGGGACAGGGGGCTATGGCTACACCTTC.

The chain carries TRBV19 and TRBJ1-6, with 8 bases lining up with TRBD1. This CDR3 region has 16 residues. CDR1 and CDR2 (germline): LNHDA, SQIVND (reference sequence). V was pared by 5 bases and J by 2 bases, with 5 bases of the junction left unmatched. As DNA, the CDR3 is TGTGCCAGTAGTCCCTCAGGGGGCACCTATAATTCACCCCTCCACTTT. Protein product: CASSPSGGTYNSPLHF. Full variable domain (remainder filled in from reference TRBV19 and TRBJ1-6): DGGITQSPKYLFRKEGQNVTLSCEQNLNHDAMYWYRQDPGQGLRLIYYSQIVNDFQKGDIAEGYSVSREKKESFPLTVTSAQKNPTAFYLCASSPSGGTYNSPLHFGNGTRLTVT.

V gene TRBV7-6 combines with J gene TRBJ1-3, with D perhaps matching TRBD1 (5 bases). V lost 2 bases and J 4 bases, leaving 12 bases between the germline ends. Germline V gene data show CDR1 as SGHVS and CDR2 as FNYEAQ. CDR3 length: 15 residues. CDR3 region: CASSLSSGQGNTIYF. CDR3 bases: TGTGCCAGCAGCTTAAGTTCAGGGCAAGGAAACACCATATATTTT.

The chain has TRBV2 and TRBJ2-5; weak D call: TRBD2 (7 bases). The V end was cut by 7 bases, the J end by 4 bases, with 19 bases between. The CDR3 contains 15 residues. CDR1 is SNHLY and CDR2 is FYNNEI in the germline V gene. CDR3 region: CASTLGGAGRETQYF. Written as DNA, the CDR3 is TGTGCCAGCACCTTGGGGGGGGCAGGCAGAGAGACCCAGTACTTC.

The chain couples TRBV27 to TRBJ2-5; D might be TRBD2 (5 bases). V shed 7 bases and J shed 5 bases, with 26 bases lying between them. Germline V lookup: CDR1 MNHEY, CDR2 SMNVEV (reference sequence). This CDR3 region has 17 residues. The CDR3 bases are TGTGCCAGCAACTATTTGGCCCCGAGAGGGCCTGGGGAGACCCAGTACTTC. Protein: CASNYLAPRGPGETQYF.

V and J are TRBV5-3 and TRBJ2-2, with 8 bases that match TRBD2. TRBV5-3 is noted as an ORF with a role that remains uncertain. The CDR3 extends over 16 amino acids. The CDR3 DNA is TGTACCGAAGCGGGAGCGGCGGCCTTTTTATCCGGGGAGCTGTTTTTT. Translating gives CTEAGAAAFLSGELFF.

This chain connects TRBV4-1 to TRBJ2-3; 10 bases match TRBD2. V shed 8 bases, J shed 3 bases, and the junction held 5 bases outside the gene matches. In germline, CDR1 is MGHRA, CDR2 YSYEKL. The CDR3 is made up of 14 amino acids. The CDR3: CASRSTSGTDTQYF. The CDR3 bases are TGCGCCAGCCGATCGACTAGCGGGACAGATACGCAGTATTTT.

V is TRBV28 and J is TRBJ2-2; 11 nucleotides agree with TRBD1. CDR3 length: 14 residues. V was pared by 4 bases and J by 9 bases, with 4 bases of the junction left unmatched. CDR1 and CDR2 from the germline V gene are MDHEN and SYDVKM. As DNA, the CDR3 is TGTGCCAGCAGTTGGGGACAGGGGGTAAGGGAGCTGTTTTTT. This translates into CASSWGQGVRELFF.

This clone was recorded once. The CDR3 here is CASSFPGLQETQYF. The CDR3 region has the DNA TGTGCCAGCAGCTTTCCGGGACTCCAAGAGACCCAGTACTTC. The chain carries TRBV5-4 and TRBJ2-5, with TRBD2 as a possible D gene (6 bases). The CDR3 has 14 residues. Germline assignment: CDR1 SGHNT and CDR2 YYREEE (reference sequence). Between the trimmed V and J ends, which lost 2 bases and 1 base, there was a span of 9 bases.

This chain uses TRBV4-2 with TRBJ2-2, with 8 bases fitting TRBD2. The germline V gene encodes CDR1 LGHNA and CDR2 YNFKEQ. This CDR3 spans 18 amino acids. Trimming at V came to 3 bases and at J to 3 bases, leaving 12 bases not matched to a gene. The CDR3 nucleotides read TGTGCCAGCAGCCAGCTTTCGACTAGCGATGAAGACACCGGGGAGCTGTTTTTT. Protein sequence: CASSQLSTSDEDTGELFF.

This rearrangement joins TRBV4-1 to TRBJ2-5; 8 positions match TRBD1. Germline V gene lookup returns CDR1 MGHRA and CDR2 YSYEKL. This CDR3 region has 18 residues. Trimming removed 1 base from V and 5 bases from J; junction bases left unmatched: 15. The CDR3, as DNA: TGCGCCAGCAGCCAAGGGGTTGTCGGGGCAGGGGGCCTTGAGACCCAGTACTTC. Its translation: CASSQGVVGAGGLETQYF.

The chain links TRBV18 to TRBJ2-1; 7 positions match TRBD1. The CDR3 consists of 16 residues. Germline trimming cut 6 bases from V and 4 bases from J; bases unmatched to any gene: 12. CDR1 KGHSH and CDR2 LQKENI come from the germline V gene. The CDR3 sequence is CASSHRQGLGYNEQFF. CDR3 nucleotide sequence: TGTGCCAGCTCCCACCGACAGGGATTGGGGTACAATGAGCAGTTCTTC. Variable domain in full (rest from reference TRBV18 and TRBJ2-1): NAGVMQNPRHLVRRRGQEARLRCSPMKGHSHVYWYRQLPEEGLKFMVYLQKENIIDESGMPKERFSAEFPKEGPSILRIQQVVRGDSAAYFCASSHRQGLGYNEQFFGPGTRLTVL.

The CDR3 loop reads CASSPRDFPTLEQYF. In DNA, the CDR3 is TGTGCCAGCAGTCCTCGGGACTTCCCCACGTTGGAGCAGTACTTC. The chain recombines TRBV27 with TRBJ2-7; D possibly corresponds to TRBD2 (6 bases). The germline CDR1 and CDR2 sequences are MNHEY and SMNVEV (reference sequence). Between the trimmed V and J ends, which lost 5 bases and 7 bases, there was a span of 21 bases. This CDR3 spans 15 amino acids.

This clone showed up just once. The rearrangement joins TRBV2 to TRBJ2-1; TRBD1 agrees at 7 bases. The germline CDR1 and CDR2 sequences are SNHLY and FYNNEI. After removal of 10 bases from V and 0 bases from J, the junction contained 6 bases not matched to a gene. The length of the CDR3 is 14 residues. CDR3 protein: CATPRDSSYNEQFF. The CDR3 DNA sequence: TGTGCCACTCCACGGGACAGCTCCTACAATGAGCAGTTCTTC.

V is TRBV3-1 (or the pseudogene TRBV3-2) and J is TRBJ2-7; 7 bases align to TRBD2. The V segment lost 4 bases and the J segment 4 bases; nucleotides outside the gene matches: 13. CDR3 size: 16 residues. CDR1 and CDR2 (germline): LGHDT, YNNKEL (reference sequence). CDR3 nucleotides: TGTGCCAGCAGCCGACGTGGGACTATCCTTTGGTACGAGCAGTACTTC. Encoded protein: CASSRRGTILWYEQYF.

The rearrangement joins TRBV3-1 (or the pseudogene TRBV3-2) to TRBJ2-3, with 7 bases identical to TRBD2. There are 16 residues in the CDR3. The ends lost 4 bases at V and 7 bases at J; junction bases unmatched: 14. The germline CDR1 and CDR2 sequences are LGHDT and YNNKEL (reference sequence). The chain's CDR3 is CASSRFIGGRGNTQYF. CDR3 bases: TGTGCCAGCAGCCGCTTTATTGGGGGGAGGGGAAATACGCAGTATTTT.

The chain uses TRBV19 and TRBJ1-1; a possible D gene is TRBD1 (6 bases). Germline CDR1 and CDR2: LNHDA and SQIVND (reference sequence). Trimming stripped 7 bases from V and 6 bases from J, with 15 bases between. This CDR3 comprises 13 residues. DNA of the CDR3: TGTGCCAGTAACCAGGGGCCGGATGCTGAAGCTTTCTTT. Amino acids: CASNQGPDAEAFF.